The rows below give T cell receptor beta chains drawn from one sample of a study of patients and donors after allogeneic stem cell transplantation. TCRdb called the RT-PCR reads again in MiXCR, with one record for every CDR3 protein. The repertoire consists of about 90,000 distinct CDR3 sequences, with 48% occurring once and the leading ten covering around 55%. Sequences were obtained from blood, either unsorted or a sorted T cell fraction (not recorded which). The receptors originated from a human donor who was either an allogeneic HSCT recipient or a stem cell or donor lymphocyte infusion donor (not recorded which). It is not recorded whose cells these are; they may come from a transplant donor. Both conserved end residues are part of each CDR3. Fields, in order: clone size, J gene, V gene, CDR3 length, D gene, CDR3 protein, CDR3 DNA. A D gene is named only where the DNA matches it firmly. Size is stated for part of the rows, as once, few or many counts, or as a class when the clone is expanded.

>few|TRBJ1-1|TRBV29-1|14|TRBD1
CSVCRDRLNTEAFF
TGCAGCGTCTGCCGGGACAGGCTGAACACTGAAGCTTTCTTT
>.|TRBJ2-1|TRBV20-1|12|.
CSVPVNYNEQFF
TGCAGTGTTCCGGTGAATTACAATGAGCAGTTCTTC
>many|TRBJ1-6|TRBV12-3/TRBV12-4|15|.
CASSLAGRINSPLHF
TGTGCCAGCAGTTTAGCGGGACGGATAAATTCACCCCTCCACTTT
>few|TRBJ1-4|TRBV4-3|15|.
CASSPTVATNEKLFF
TGCGCCAGCAGCCCGACGGTTGCAACTAATGAAAAACTGTTTTTT
>few|TRBJ1-2|TRBV28|14|TRBD1
CASSSGQGRYGYTF
TGTGCCAGCAGTTCCGGACAGGGGAGATATGGCTACACCTTC
>.|TRBJ2-7|TRBV28|16|.
CASSRPTVASFYEQYF
TGTGCCAGCAGCCGCCCGACAGTAGCATCTTTCTACGAGCAGTACTTC
>once|TRBJ1-2|TRBV12-3/TRBV12-4|13|.
CASSFGAVYGYTF
TGTGCCAGCAGTTTCGGGGCTGTCTATGGCTACACCTTC
>.|TRBJ1-2|TRBV4-1|15|TRBD1
CASSQVIRGPYGYTF
TGCGCCAGCAGCCAAGTGATCAGGGGGCCCTATGGCTACACCTTC
>.|TRBJ1-5|TRBV27|14|.
CASSPQEINQPQHF
TGTGCCAGCAGCCCCCAGGAGATTAATCAGCCCCAGCATTTT
>few|TRBJ1-2|TRBV15|15|TRBD1
CATSRGGQGGHGYTF
TGTGCCACCAGCAGAGGTGGACAGGGGGGCCATGGCTACACCTTC
>.|TRBJ1-5|TRBV7-3|13|.
CASSLSRDQPQHF
TGTGCCAGCAGCTTAAGCAGGGACCAGCCCCAGCATTTT
>.|TRBJ1-2|TRBV12-3/TRBV12-4|13|.
CASSPQENYGYTF
TGTGCCAGCAGTCCACAGGAGAACTATGGCTACACCTTC
>once|TRBJ2-7|TRBV20-1|14|TRBD2
CSASIQLAGEEQYF
TGCAGTGCTAGTATTCAACTAGCGGGAGAAGAGCAGTACTTC
>few|TRBJ1-2|TRBV20-1|13|.
CSASVLLTYGYTF
TGCAGTGCTAGCGTCCTTCTTACCTATGGCTACACCTTC
>few|TRBJ1-2|TRBV7-3|14|TRBD1
CASSLLGQGSGYTF
TGTGCCAGCAGCTTACTTGGACAGGGGTCAGGCTACACCTTC
>.|TRBJ1-5|TRBV25-1|14|.
CASSEFGSNQPQHF
TGTGCCAGCAGTGAATTTGGGAGCAATCAGCCCCAGCATTTT
>few|TRBJ1-4|TRBV5-1|15|.
CASRMLETSNEKLFF
TGCGCCAGCAGAATGCTTGAGACGTCTAATGAAAAACTGTTTTTT
>.|TRBJ1-5|TRBV12-3/TRBV12-4|14|.
CASSSRDSNQPQHF
TGTGCCAGCAGTTCTAGGGATAGCAATCAGCCCCAGCATTTT
>.|TRBJ2-1|TRBV3-1|14|.
CASSQGRGINEQFF
TGTGCCAGCAGCCAAGGACGCGGAATCAATGAGCAGTTCTTC
>.|TRBJ1-2|TRBV12-3/TRBV12-4|14|.
CASTGQGRDYGYTF
TGTGCCAGCACGGGGCAGGGGCGAGACTATGGCTACACCTTC
>.|TRBJ1-1|TRBV12-3/TRBV12-4|12|.
CASSLGWTEAFF
TGTGCCAGCAGTCTCGGTTGGACTGAAGCTTTCTTT
>.|TRBJ2-3|TRBV29-1|16|TRBD2
CSVEEASGRAFDTQYF
TGCAGCGTTGAAGAGGCTAGCGGGAGGGCCTTCGATACGCAGTATTTT
>.|TRBJ1-2|TRBV5-1|16|.
CASAGTSPDSGYGYTF
TGCGCCAGCGCAGGGACCTCTCCCGATAGTGGCTATGGCTACACCTTC
>.|TRBJ2-1|TRBV10-1|14|.
CASSRSGPGDEQFF
TGCGCCAGCAGCCGGTCGGGGCCTGGGGATGAGCAGTTCTTC
>few|TRBJ1-6|TRBV15|13|.
CATSRDFFSPLHF
TGTGCCACCAGCAGAGATTTCTTTTCACCCCTCCACTTT
>.|TRBJ1-2|TRBV5-1|14|.
CASSLVNGAHGYTF
TGCGCCAGCAGCTTGGTCAATGGGGCGCACGGCTACACCTTC
>once|TRBJ1-1|TRBV28|13|.
CASSPARVSEAFF
TGTGCCAGCAGCCCGGCCCGTGTGAGTGAAGCTTTCTTT
>.|TRBJ1-6|TRBV6-5|15|.
CASRRLVRGNSPLHF
TGTGCCAGCAGACGACTAGTACGGGGTAATTCACCCCTCCACTTT
>.|TRBJ1-2|TRBV18|14|.
CASSLEDGIYGYTF
TGTGCCAGCTCACTAGAGGACGGAATCTATGGCTACACCTTC
>.|TRBJ2-7|TRBV20-1|15|.
CSGGEFGAGRDEQYF
TGCAGTGGAGGGGAATTCGGGGCGGGACGCGACGAGCAGTACTTC
>.|TRBJ1-2|TRBV4-3|14|.
CASSNRGPHYGYTF
TGCGCCAGCAGCAACCGTGGACCGCACTATGGCTACACCTTC